What follows are 17 T cell receptor beta chains derived from one specimen sequenced in a study of beta chain features in type 1 diabetes. Sequencing targeted expressed TCRB transcripts, as all isolated RNA had been reverse transcribed. Method: immunoSEQ multiplex PCR; TCRdb's copy keeps in-frame clones and lacks some. In the table there are some 150,000 clones, approximately 52% of which are singletons. Sequencing was carried out using Tregs from blood. Receptors originate from a man younger than 30 in good health.

This clone turned up a few times. J is TRBJ2-3 and V is TRBV10-3; the D gene is possibly TRBD2 (6 bases). The CDR3 length is 14 residues. The germline V gene encodes CDR1 ENHRY and CDR2 SYGVKD. Trimming left V 6 bases short and J 6 bases short, with 16 bases between. CDR3 loop: CAISPRASGDTQYF. The CDR3 DNA reads TGTGCCATCAGCCCACGGGCGAGCGGGGATACGCAGTATTTT.

The chain employs TRBV18 and TRBJ1-5; perhaps TRBD1 as D (5 bases). Germline V gives CDR1 KGHSH, CDR2 LQKENI. The CDR3 runs to 13 residues. The V end was cut by 2 bases, the J end by 8 bases, with 10 bases between. The CDR3: CASSPGAGEPQHF. CDR3 coding DNA: TGTGCCAGCTCACCAGGCGCGGGGGAGCCCCAGCATTTT.

This chain connects TRBV5-1 to TRBJ2-7; possible D gene TRBD1, 5 bases. CDR1 SGHRS and CDR2 YFSETQ come from the germline V gene. The CDR3 is 16 amino acids. V lost 4 bases to trimming and J lost 3 bases, with 20 bases between them. CDR3 nucleotides: TGCGCCAGCAGCCGAACCAGTCTCGACAGCCTCTACGAGCAGTACTTC. Its translation: CASSRTSLDSLYEQYF. The variable domain in full, with the rest retrieved from reference TRBV5-1 and TRBJ2-7, is KAGVTQTPRYLIKTRGQQVTLSCSPISGHRSVSWYQQTPGQGLQFLFEYFSETQRNKGNFPGRFSGRQFSNSRSEMNVSTLELGDSALYLCASSRTSLDSLYEQYFGPGTRLTVT.

The chain uses TRBV18 and TRBJ2-7; the match to TRBD1 covers 8 bases. The germline CDR1 and CDR2 sequences are KGHSH and LQKENI. After removal of 4 bases from V and 2 bases from J, the junction contained 7 bases not matched to a gene. The CDR3 spans 15 residues. For the CDR3, the DNA is TGTGCCAGCTCACTTGGACAGGGCACTACCTACGAGCAGTACTTC. Encoded protein: CASSLGQGTTYEQYF. Variable domain in full (rest from reference TRBV18 and TRBJ2-7): NAGVMQNPRHLVRRRGQEARLRCSPMKGHSHVYWYRQLPEEGLKFMVYLQKENIIDESGMPKERFSAEFPKEGPSILRIQQVVRGDSAAYFCASSLGQGTTYEQYFGPGTRLTVT.

This clone has only a few counts. The chain is built from TRBV7-2 and TRBJ2-7, with 7 positions matching TRBD1. The CDR3 is 14 amino acids. Germline V gives CDR1 SGHTA, CDR2 FQGNSA. V lost 5 bases, J lost 4 bases, and 8 bases stayed unmatched. The CDR3 here is CASSPRGGLYEQYF. The CDR3 DNA follows: TGTGCCAGCAGCCCGAGAGGGGGCCTTTACGAGCAGTACTTC.

The rearrangement links TRBV29-1 to TRBJ2-6; 7 nucleotides align to TRBD1. The V and J ends lost 6 bases and 2 bases, in that order; junction bases with no gene match: 1. The CDR3 covers 13 residues. In germline, CDR1 is SQVTM, CDR2 ANQGSEA. The CDR3 loop is CSVRGTGANVLTF. The CDR3 DNA is TGCAGCGTCAGGGGGACTGGGGCCAACGTCCTGACTTTC.

The rearrangement links TRBV7-9 to TRBJ2-3; TRBD2 matches at 7 bases. The germline V gene has CDR1 SEHNR and CDR2 FQNEAQ (reference sequence). CDR3 length equals 15 residues. V lost 5 bases to trimming and J lost 3 bases; unmatched junction nucleotides: 8. Here the CDR3 DNA reads TGTGCCAGCAGCCCTATGCTCGGGGGGACAGATACGCAGTATTTT. As protein: CASSPMLGGTDTQYF.

This clone was observed a few times. V gene TRBV4-1 combines with J gene TRBJ2-1, with 11 bases aligning to TRBD2. Trimming at V came to 0 bases and at J to 10 bases, leaving 8 bases not matched to a gene. Germline assignment: CDR1 MGHRA and CDR2 YSYEKL. CDR3 size: 16 residues. CDR3 in amino acids: CASSQDTASGGNEQFF. In DNA form, the CDR3 reads TGCGCCAGCAGCCAAGATACGGCTAGCGGGGGGAACGAGCAGTTCTTC.

The chain carries TRBV27 and TRBJ1-1; D gene ambiguous. The germline CDR1 and CDR2 sequences are MNHEY and SMNVEV (reference sequence). This CDR3 contains 13 residues. V was cut by 4 bases and J by 0 bases, with 6 bases left in between. CDR3 residues: CASSSQMNTEAFF. CDR3 sequence (DNA): TGTGCCAGCAGTTCCCAGATGAACACTGAAGCTTTCTTT.

This sequence joins TRBV7-2 and TRBJ2-3; the match to TRBD1 covers 10 bases. From germline, CDR1 is SGHTA and CDR2 FQGNSA. CDR3 length equals 15 residues. V shed 5 bases, J shed 4 bases, and the junction held 6 bases outside the gene matches. CDR3: CASSKGQGRPDTQYF. CDR3 nucleotides: TGTGCCAGCAGCAAGGGACAGGGGAGGCCAGATACGCAGTATTTT.

This clone turned up a few times. The chain recombines TRBV6-6 with TRBJ1-2, with TRBD1 as a possible D gene (6 bases). The length of the CDR3 is 16 residues. The germline CDR1 and CDR2 sequences are MNHNY and SVGAGI (reference sequence). The V and J ends lost 6 bases and 3 bases respectively, with 20 bases between them. The CDR3 protein is CASSGPGRGGDYGYTF. For the CDR3, the DNA is TGTGCCAGCAGCGGACCAGGAAGGGGGGGCGACTATGGCTACACCTTC.

The table lists this clone with a few counts. The CDR3 DNA follows: TGCGCCAGCAGCCACGGGATAGCCCTACCCGAGCAGTACTTC. It yields the protein CASSHGIALPEQYF. The chain combines TRBV4-3 with TRBJ2-7, with a weak D call TRBD2 (5 bases). V dropped 3 bases and J dropped 6 bases, with 15 bases sitting between them. The CDR3 has 14 amino acids. Looked up from germline, CDR1 is LGHNA and CDR2 is YSLEER.

This clone was seen a handful of times. V usage is TRBV7-2 and J usage is TRBJ2-7; TRBD2 matches 13 bases. The CDR3 extends over 16 amino acids. Unmatched junction bases numbered 9, after V lost 6 bases and J lost 4 bases. Germline V gene data show CDR1 as SGHTA and CDR2 as FQGNSA. This CDR3 reads CASRMKPGLAGYEQYF. The CDR3 coding sequence is TGTGCCAGCAGGATGAAACCGGGACTAGCGGGATACGAGCAGTACTTC. The variable domain in full, completed from reference TRBV7-2 and TRBJ2-7, reads GAGVSQSPSNKVTEKGKDVELRCDPISGHTALYWYRQSLGQGLEFLIYFQGNSAPDKSGLPSDRFSAERTGGSVSTLTIQRTQQEDSAVYLCASRMKPGLAGYEQYFGPGTRLTVT.

This chain links TRBV5-1 with TRBJ2-5, with D perhaps TRBD1 (5 bases). The V end was cut by 0 bases, the J end by 5 bases, with 14 bases between. This CDR3 region has 15 residues. Germline V gives CDR1 SGHRS, CDR2 YFSETQ. The CDR3 DNA reads as TGCGCCAGCAGCTTGGCCTCTCTTCAGGGTGAGACCCAGTACTTC. It is translated as CASSLASLQGETQYF.

This clone has more than one count but fewer than ten. J is TRBJ2-1 and V is TRBV5-6; D unresolved. The germline gives CDR1 SGHDT, CDR2 YYEEEE. The CDR3 length is 16 residues. V lost 0 bases, J lost 3 bases, and 13 bases lay in between. The CDR3 spells CASSLVLAGFYNEQFF. The CDR3 DNA reads as TGTGCCAGCAGCTTGGTCTTGGCAGGATTCTACAATGAGCAGTTCTTC.

The rearrangement joins TRBV4-2 to TRBJ2-3; D not resolved. With 0 bases removed from V and 4 bases from J, the gap between germline ends came to 5 bases. The CDR3 runs to 13 residues. CDR1 is LGHNA and CDR2 is YNFKEQ in the germline V gene. The CDR3 reads CASSQDEADTQYF. CDR3 bases: TGTGCCAGCAGCCAAGATGAGGCAGATACGCAGTATTTT.

The chain recombines TRBV27 with TRBJ1-5; TRBD1 agrees at 7 bases. The CDR3 has 14 residues. The germline gives CDR1 MNHEY, CDR2 SMNVEV (reference sequence). With 6 bases clipped from V and 9 bases from J, the junction kept 11 bases outside the gene matches. CDR3 DNA sequence: TGTGCCAGCAGCGCGGGACAGAGCATGCGGCCCCAGCATTTT. Translation: CASSAGQSMRPQHF.